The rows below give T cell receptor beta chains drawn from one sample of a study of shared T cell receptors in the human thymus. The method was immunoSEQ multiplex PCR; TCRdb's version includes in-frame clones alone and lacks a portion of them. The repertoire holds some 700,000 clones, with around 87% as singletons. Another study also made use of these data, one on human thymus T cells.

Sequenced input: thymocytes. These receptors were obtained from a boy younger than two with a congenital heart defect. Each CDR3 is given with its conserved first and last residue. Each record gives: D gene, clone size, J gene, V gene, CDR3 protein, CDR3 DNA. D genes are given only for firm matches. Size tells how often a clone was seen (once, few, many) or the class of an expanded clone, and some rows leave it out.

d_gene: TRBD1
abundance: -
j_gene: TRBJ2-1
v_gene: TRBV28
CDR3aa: CASRDNPGQSIDNEQFF
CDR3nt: TGTGCCAGCAGGGATAATCCGGGACAGTCAATCGACAATGAGCAGTTCTTC

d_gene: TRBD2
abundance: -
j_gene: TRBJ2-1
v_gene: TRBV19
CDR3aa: CASRLAGQRSDEQFF
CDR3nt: TGTGCCAGTCGCTTAGCGGGGCAACGGTCCGATGAGCAGTTCTTC

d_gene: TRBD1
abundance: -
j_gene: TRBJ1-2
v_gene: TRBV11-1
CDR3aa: CASSLGQGPPNYGYTF
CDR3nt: TGTGCCAGCAGCTTGGGACAGGGCCCTCCTAACTATGGCTACACCTTC

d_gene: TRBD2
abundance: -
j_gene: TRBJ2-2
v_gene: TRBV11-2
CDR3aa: CASSSPSTSGNTGELFF
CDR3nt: TGTGCCAGCAGCTCCCCTTCGACTAGCGGGAACACCGGGGAGCTGTTTTTT

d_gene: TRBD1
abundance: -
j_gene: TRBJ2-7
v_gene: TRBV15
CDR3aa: CATSTGTGANYEQYF
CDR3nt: TGTGCCACCAGCACCGGGACAGGGGCTAACTACGAGCAGTACTTC

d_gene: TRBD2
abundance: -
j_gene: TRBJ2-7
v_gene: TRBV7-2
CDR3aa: CASSLELAGGPYEQYF
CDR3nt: TGTGCCAGCAGCTTAGAACTAGCGGGAGGGCCCTACGAGCAGTACTTC

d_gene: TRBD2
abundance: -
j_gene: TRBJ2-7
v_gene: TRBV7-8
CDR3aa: CASSLEAGGYYEQYF
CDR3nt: TGTGCCAGCAGCTTAGAAGCGGGAGGGTACTACGAGCAGTACTTC

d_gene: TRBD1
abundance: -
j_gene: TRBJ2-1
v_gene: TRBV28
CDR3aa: CASSLTGAEQFF
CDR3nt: TGTGCCAGCAGTCTCACAGGGGCAGAGCAGTTCTTC

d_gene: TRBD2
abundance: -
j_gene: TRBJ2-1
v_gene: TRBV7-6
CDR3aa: CASSSSGGSGEGEQFF
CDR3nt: TGTGCCAGCAGCTCCTCCGGGGGTAGCGGGGAGGGGGAGCAGTTCTTC

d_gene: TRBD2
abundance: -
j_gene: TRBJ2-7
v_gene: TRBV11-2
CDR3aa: CASSLNGLAEWGEQYF
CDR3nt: TGTGCCAGCAGCTTAAACGGACTAGCGGAATGGGGCGAGCAGTACTTC

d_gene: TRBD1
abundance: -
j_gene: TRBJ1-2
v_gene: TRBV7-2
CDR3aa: CASSLPDRGGYTF
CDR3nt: TGTGCCAGCAGCTTACCCGACAGGGGTGGCTACACCTTC

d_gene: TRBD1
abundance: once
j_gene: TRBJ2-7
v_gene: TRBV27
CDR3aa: CASSPLQGFHEQYF
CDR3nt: TGTGCCAGCAGTCCGCTACAGGGGTTCCACGAGCAGTACTTC

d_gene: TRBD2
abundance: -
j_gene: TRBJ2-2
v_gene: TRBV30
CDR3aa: CAWSVVRLADNTGELFF
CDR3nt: TGTGCCTGGAGTGTAGTAAGACTAGCGGATAACACCGGGGAGCTGTTTTTT

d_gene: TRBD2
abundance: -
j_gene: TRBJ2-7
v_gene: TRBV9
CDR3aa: CASSVEKEASGSTYEQYF
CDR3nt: TGTGCCAGCAGCGTAGAGAAAGAAGCTAGCGGGAGTACCTACGAGCAGTACTTC

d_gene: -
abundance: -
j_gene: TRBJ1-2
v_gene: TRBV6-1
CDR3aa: CASSPRLYYGYTF
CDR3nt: TGTGCCAGCAGTCCCCGACTGTACTATGGCTACACCTTC

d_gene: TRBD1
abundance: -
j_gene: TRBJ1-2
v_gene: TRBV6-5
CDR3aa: CASSCLETGGDYGYTF
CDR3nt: TGTGCCAGCAGTTGCTTAGAAACAGGGGGCGACTATGGCTACACCTTC

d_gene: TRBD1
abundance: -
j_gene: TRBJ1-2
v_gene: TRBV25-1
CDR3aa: CASSPKGTGAYGYTF
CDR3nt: TGTGCCAGCAGCCCAAAAGGGACAGGGGCGTATGGCTACACCTTC

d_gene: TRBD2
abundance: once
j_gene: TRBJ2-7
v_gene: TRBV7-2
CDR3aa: CASSWGGAGEQYF
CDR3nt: TGTGCCAGCAGCTGGGGGGGAGCTGGGGAGCAGTACTTC

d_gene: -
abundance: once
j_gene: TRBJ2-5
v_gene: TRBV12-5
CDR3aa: CASGLMPTGDYKETQYF
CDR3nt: TGTGCTAGTGGTTTGATGCCTACGGGAGATTATAAGGAGACCCAGTACTTC

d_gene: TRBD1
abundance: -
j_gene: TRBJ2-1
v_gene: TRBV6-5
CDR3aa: CASSPQRGLGKQFF
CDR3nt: TGTGCCAGCAGTCCCCAAAGGGGGCTAGGGAAGCAGTTCTTC

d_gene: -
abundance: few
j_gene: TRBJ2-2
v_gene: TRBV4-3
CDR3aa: CASSQDRGSTGELFF
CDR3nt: TGCGCCAGCAGCCAAGATCGGGGGAGCACCGGGGAGCTGTTTTTT

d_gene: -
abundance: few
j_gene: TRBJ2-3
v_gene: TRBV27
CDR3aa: CASYRSGYSTDTQYF
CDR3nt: TGTGCCAGCTACCGAAGCGGGTATAGCACAGATACGCAGTATTTT

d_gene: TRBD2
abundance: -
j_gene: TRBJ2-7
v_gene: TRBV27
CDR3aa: CASSLRTLAAYEQYF
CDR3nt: TGTGCCAGCAGTTTGAGGACCCTAGCGGCCTACGAGCAGTACTTC

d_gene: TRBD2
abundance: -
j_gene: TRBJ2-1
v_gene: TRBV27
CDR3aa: CASTGLAGDEQFF
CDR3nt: TGTGCCAGTACTGGCCTAGCGGGAGATGAGCAGTTCTTC

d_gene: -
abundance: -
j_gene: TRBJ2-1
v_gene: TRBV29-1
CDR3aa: CSAKEKSGQSRYYNEQFF
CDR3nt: TGCAGCGCTAAGGAAAAAAGCGGACAGAGCCGCTACTACAATGAGCAGTTCTTC

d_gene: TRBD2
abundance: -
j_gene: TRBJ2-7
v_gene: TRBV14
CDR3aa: CASSHSSGYEQYF
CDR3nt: TGTGCCAGCAGCCATAGTAGCGGGTACGAGCAGTACTTC

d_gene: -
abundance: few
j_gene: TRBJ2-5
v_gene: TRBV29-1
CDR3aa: CSVGSRYQETQYF
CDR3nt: TGCAGCGTTGGAAGCCGGTACCAAGAGACCCAGTACTTC

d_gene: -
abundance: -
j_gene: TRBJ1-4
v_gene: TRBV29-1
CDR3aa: CSVVVRQGGNKTTNEKLFF
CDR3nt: TGCAGCGTTGTAGTTCGGCAGGGTGGGAATAAGACAACTAATGAAAAACTGTTTTTT

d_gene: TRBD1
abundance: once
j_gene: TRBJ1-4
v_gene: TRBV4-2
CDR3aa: CASSQDTGDSPSTNEKLFF
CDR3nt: TGTGCCAGCAGCCAAGATACTGGGGACAGTCCCTCAACTAATGAAAAACTGTTTTTT

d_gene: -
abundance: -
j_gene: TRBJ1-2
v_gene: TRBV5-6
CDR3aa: CASSPAGRMHGYTF
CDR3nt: TGTGCCAGCAGCCCCGCAGGCAGGATGCACGGCTACACCTTC

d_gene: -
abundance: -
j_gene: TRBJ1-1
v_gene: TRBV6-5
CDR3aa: CASTLDGQNTEAFF
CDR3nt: TGTGCCAGCACCCTCGACGGACAGAACACTGAAGCTTTCTTT

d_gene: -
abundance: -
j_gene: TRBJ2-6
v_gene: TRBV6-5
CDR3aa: CASSLGHSNVLTF
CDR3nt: TGTGCCAGCAGTTTGGGACATAGCAACGTCCTGACTTTC

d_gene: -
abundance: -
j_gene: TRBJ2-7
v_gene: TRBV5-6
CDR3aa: CASSVAGCYEQYF
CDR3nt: TGTGCCAGCAGCGTGGCGGGGTGCTACGAGCAGTACTTC

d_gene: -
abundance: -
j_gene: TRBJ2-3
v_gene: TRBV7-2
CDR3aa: CASSLKLGGSTDTQYF
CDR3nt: TGTGCCAGCAGCCTCAAATTAGGCGGGTCCACAGATACGCAGTATTTT

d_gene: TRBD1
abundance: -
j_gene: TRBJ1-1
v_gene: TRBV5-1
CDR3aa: CASSLTGGNTEAFF
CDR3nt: TGCGCCAGCAGCTTGACAGGGGGAAACACTGAAGCTTTCTTT

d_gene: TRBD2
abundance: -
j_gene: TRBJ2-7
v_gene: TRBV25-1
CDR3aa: CASSDGAGGTWEQYF
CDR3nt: TGTGCCAGCAGTGATGGGGCGGGAGGTACGTGGGAGCAGTACTTC

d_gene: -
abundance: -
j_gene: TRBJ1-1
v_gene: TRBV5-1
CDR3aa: CASSLATSQGTEAFF
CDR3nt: TGCGCCAGCAGCTTGGCCACCTCCCAGGGGACTGAAGCTTTCTTT

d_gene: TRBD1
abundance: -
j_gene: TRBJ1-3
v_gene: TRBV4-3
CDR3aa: CASSQDGGGTGISGNTIYF
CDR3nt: TGCGCCAGCAGCCAAGATGGGGGGGGGACAGGTATCTCTGGAAACACCATATATTTT

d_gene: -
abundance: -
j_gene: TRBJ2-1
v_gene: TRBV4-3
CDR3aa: CASSHANGDEQFF
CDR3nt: TGCGCCAGCAGCCACGCGAACGGGGATGAGCAGTTCTTC

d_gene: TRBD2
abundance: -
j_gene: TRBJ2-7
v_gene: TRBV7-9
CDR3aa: CASSTHSGSSYYEQYF
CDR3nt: TGTGCCAGCAGTACACATAGCGGGAGTTCCTACTACGAGCAGTACTTC

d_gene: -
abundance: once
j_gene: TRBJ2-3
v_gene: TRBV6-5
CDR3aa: CASSYSWAGTDTQYF
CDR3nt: TGTGCCAGCAGTTACTCCTGGGCCGGCACAGATACGCAGTATTTT

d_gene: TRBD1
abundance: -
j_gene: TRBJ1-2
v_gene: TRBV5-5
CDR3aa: CASSLIWDRTGELHGYTF
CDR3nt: TGTGCCAGCAGCTTGATTTGGGACAGGACCGGCGAACTTCATGGCTACACCTTC

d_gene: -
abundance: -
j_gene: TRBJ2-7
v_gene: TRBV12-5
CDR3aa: CAPPRRSPETYEQYF
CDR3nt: TGTGCTCCCCCAAGGAGGAGCCCCGAAACCTACGAGCAGTACTTC

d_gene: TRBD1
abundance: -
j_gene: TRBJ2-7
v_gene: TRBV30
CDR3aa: CAWADRRQGANEQYF
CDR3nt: TGTGCCTGGGCGGACAGAAGGCAGGGGGCGAACGAGCAGTACTTC

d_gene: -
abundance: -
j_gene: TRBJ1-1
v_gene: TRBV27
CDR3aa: CASSPHWLNTEAFF
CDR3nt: TGTGCCAGCAGTCCACATTGGTTGAACACTGAAGCTTTCTTT

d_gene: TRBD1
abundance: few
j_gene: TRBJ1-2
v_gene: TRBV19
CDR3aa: CASKRQGVGYGYTF
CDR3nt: TGTGCCAGCAAGAGACAGGGAGTGGGCTATGGCTACACCTTC

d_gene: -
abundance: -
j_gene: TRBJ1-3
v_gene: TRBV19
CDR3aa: CASSIVRYRRGNTIYF
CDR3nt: TGTGCCAGTAGTATAGTGAGATACAGACGCGGAAACACCATATATTTT

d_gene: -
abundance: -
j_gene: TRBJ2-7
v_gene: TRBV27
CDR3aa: CASREGGRDYEQYF
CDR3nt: TGTGCCAGCAGAGAGGGCGGGCGGGACTACGAGCAGTACTTC

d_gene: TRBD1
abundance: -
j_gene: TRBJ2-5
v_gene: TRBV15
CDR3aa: CATRKGRDRGQETQYF
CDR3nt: TGTGCCACCAGAAAAGGACGGGACAGGGGGCAAGAGACCCAGTACTTC

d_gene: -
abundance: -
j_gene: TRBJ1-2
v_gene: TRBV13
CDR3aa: CASSTGTVYGYTF
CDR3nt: TGTGCCAGCAGCACAGGGACCGTCTATGGCTACACCTTC

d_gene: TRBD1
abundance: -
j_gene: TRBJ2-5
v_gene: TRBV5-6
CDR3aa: CASSTGGRETQYF
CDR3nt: TGTGCCAGCAGCACAGGGGGCCGGGAGACCCAGTACTTC

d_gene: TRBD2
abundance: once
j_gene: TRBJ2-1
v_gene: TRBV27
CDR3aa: CASSLFSSGSYNEQFF
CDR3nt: TGTGCCAGCAGTTTGTTCTCTAGCGGCTCCTACAATGAGCAGTTCTTC

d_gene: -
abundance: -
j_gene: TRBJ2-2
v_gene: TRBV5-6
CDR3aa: CASSLLEPTGELFF
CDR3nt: TGTGCCAGCAGCTTGCTCGAGCCAACCGGGGAGCTGTTTTTT

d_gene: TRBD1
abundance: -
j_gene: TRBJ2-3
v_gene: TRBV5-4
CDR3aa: CASRTTGGSTDTQYF
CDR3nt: TGTGCCAGCAGAACCACAGGGGGGAGCACAGATACGCAGTATTTT

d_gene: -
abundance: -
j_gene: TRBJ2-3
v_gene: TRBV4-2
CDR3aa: CASSQDVSDATDTQYF
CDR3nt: TGTGCCAGCAGCCAAGATGTTTCAGATGCCACAGATACGCAGTATTTT

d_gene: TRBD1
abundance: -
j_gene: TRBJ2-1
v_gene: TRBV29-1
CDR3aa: CSVQQGAYEQFF
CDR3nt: TGCAGCGTCCAACAGGGGGCATATGAGCAGTTCTTC

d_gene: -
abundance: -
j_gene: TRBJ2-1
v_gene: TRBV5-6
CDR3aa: CASSLGASESYNEQFF
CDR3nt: TGTGCCAGCAGCTTGGGGGCTAGCGAGTCCTACAATGAGCAGTTCTTC

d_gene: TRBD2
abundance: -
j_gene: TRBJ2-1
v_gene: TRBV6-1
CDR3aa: CASSTGTSGSGEQFF
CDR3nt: TGTGCCAGCAGCACCGGGACTAGCGGGAGTGGTGAGCAGTTCTTC

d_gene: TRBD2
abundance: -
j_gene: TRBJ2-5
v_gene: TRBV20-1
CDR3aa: CSASRLADHF
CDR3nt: TGCAGTGCTAGTCGACTAGCGGACCACTTC